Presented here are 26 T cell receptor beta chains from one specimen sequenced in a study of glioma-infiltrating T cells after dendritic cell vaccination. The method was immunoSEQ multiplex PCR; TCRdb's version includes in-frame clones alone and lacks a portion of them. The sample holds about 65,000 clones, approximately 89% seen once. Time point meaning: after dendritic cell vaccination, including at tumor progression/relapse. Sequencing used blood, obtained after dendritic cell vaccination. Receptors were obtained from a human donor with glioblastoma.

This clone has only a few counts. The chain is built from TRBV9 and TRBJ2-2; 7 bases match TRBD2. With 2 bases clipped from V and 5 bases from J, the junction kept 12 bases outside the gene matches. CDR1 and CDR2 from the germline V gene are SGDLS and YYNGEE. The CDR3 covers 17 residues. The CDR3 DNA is TGTGCCAGCAGCGTTATGGGGGGAGGGCCTTGGACCGGGGAGCTGTTTTTT. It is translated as CASSVMGGGPWTGELFF.

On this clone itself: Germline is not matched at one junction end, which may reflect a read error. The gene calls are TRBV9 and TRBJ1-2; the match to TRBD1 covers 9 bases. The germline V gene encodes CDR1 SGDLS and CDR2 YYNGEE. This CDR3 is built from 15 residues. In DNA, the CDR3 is TGTGCCAGCAGCACTCAACAGGGGGCTAATTATGGCTACACCTTC. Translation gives CASSTQQGANYGYTF.

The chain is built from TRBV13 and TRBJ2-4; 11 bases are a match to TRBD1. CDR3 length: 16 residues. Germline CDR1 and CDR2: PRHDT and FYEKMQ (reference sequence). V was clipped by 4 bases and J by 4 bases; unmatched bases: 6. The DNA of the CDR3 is TGTGCCAGCAGCTACCACGGGACAGGGGGAAAAAACATTCAGTACTTC. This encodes CASSYHGTGGKNIQYF.

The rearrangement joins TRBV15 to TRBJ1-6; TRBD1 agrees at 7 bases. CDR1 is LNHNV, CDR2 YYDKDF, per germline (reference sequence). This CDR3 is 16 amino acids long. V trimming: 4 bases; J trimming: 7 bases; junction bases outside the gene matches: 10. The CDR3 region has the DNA TGTGCCACCAGCACTGTTAGAACAGGGGCAAATTCACCCCTCCACTTT. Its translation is CATSTVRTGANSPLHF.

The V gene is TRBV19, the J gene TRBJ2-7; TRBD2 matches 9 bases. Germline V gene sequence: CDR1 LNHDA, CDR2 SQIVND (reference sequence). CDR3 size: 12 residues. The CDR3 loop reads CGAGGSSYEQYF. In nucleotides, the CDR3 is TGTGGCGCGGGAGGGAGCTCCTACGAGCAGTACTTC.

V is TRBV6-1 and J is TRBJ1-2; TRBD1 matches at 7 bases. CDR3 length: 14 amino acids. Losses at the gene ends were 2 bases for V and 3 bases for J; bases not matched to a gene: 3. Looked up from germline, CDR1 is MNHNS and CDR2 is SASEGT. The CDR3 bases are TGTGCCAGCAGTGAACAGGGGGTCTACTATGGCTACACCTTC. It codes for CASSEQGVYYGYTF.

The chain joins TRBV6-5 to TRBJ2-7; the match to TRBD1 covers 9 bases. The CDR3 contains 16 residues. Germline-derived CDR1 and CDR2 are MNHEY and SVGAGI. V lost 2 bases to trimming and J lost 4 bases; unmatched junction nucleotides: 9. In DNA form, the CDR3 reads TGTGCCAGCAGTTACCCACGACAGGGGGACTGGTACGAGCAGTACTTC. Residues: CASSYPRQGDWYEQYF.

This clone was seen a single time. DNA of the CDR3: TGTGCCATCAGTGCGACAGGGGACAATAAGTTTGGGCTGTTTTTT. It encodes CAISATGDNKFGLFF. The gene calls are TRBV10-3 and TRBJ2-2, with TRBD1 matching 8 bases. Germline values: CDR1 ENHRY, CDR2 SYGVKD. The V gene end was trimmed by 4 bases and the J gene end by 13 bases; junction bases not matched to a gene: 14. The CDR3 is 15 amino acids.

CDR3 sequence reads: CSASIGQTGAGYTF. The DNA for the CDR3 is TGCAGCGCGTCTATTGGACAAACTGGGGCTGGCTACACCTTC. The chain has TRBV29-1 and TRBJ1-2; a weak D match, TRBD1 (5 bases). The CDR3 has 14 residues. Germline V CDR1 and CDR2: SQVTM, ANQGSEA. Trimming left V 7 bases short and J 7 bases short, with 22 bases between.

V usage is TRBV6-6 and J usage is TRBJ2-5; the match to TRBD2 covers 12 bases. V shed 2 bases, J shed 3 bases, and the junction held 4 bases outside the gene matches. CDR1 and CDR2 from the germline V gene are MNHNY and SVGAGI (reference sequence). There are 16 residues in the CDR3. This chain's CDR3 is CASSYPGLAGKETQYF. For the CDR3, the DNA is TGTGCCAGCAGTTACCCAGGACTAGCGGGGAAAGAGACCCAGTACTTC.

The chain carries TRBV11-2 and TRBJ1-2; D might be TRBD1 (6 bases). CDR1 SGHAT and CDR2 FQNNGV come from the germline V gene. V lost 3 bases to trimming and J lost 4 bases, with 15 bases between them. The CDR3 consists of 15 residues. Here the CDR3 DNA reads TGTGCCAGCAGCTTCAACAGGGAGTCCCTCTATGGCTACACCTTC. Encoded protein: CASSFNRESLYGYTF. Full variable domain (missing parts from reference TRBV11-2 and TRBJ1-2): EAGVAQSPRYKIIEKRQSVAFWCNPISGHATLYWYQQILGQGPKLLIQFQNNGVVDDSQLPKDRFSAERLKGVDSTLKIQPAKLEDSAVYLCASSFNRESLYGYTFGSGTRLTVV.

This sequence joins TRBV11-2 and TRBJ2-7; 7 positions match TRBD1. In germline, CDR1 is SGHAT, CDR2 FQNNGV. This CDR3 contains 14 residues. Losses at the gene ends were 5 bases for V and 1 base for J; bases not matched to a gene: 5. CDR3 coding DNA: TGTGCCAGCAGCGCCGGGACAGCTTCCTACGAGCAGTACTTC. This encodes CASSAGTASYEQYF. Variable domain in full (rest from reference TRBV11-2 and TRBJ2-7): EAGVAQSPRYKIIEKRQSVAFWCNPISGHATLYWYQQILGQGPKLLIQFQNNGVVDDSQLPKDRFSAERLKGVDSTLKIQPAKLEDSAVYLCASSAGTASYEQYFGPGTRLTVT.

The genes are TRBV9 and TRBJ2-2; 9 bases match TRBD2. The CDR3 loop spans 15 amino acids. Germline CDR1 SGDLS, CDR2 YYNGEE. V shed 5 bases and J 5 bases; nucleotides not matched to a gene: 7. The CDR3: CASSIAGVGTGELFF. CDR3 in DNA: TGTGCCAGCAGTATAGCGGGGGTGGGAACCGGGGAGCTGTTTTTT.

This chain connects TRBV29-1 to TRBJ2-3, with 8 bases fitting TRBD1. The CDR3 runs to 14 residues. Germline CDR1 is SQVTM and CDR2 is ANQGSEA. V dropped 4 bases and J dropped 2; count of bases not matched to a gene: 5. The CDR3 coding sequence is TGCAGCGTTGCTGTGGACAGGGCCACAGATACGCAGTATTTT. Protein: CSVAVDRATDTQYF.

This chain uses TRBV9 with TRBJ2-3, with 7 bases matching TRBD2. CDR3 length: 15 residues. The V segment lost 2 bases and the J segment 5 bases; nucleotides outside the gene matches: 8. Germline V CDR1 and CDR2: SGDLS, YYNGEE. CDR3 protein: CASSVRGLGLDTQYF. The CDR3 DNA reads TGTGCCAGCAGCGTTCGAGGACTAGGTCTAGATACGCAGTATTTT.

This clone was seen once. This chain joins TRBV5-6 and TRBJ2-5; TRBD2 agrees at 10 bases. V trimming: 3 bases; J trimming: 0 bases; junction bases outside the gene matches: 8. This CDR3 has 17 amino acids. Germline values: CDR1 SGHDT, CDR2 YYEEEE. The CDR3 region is CASSSTSSGGHQETQYF. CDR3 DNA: TGTGCCAGCAGCTCGACCTCTAGCGGGGGTCACCAAGAGACCCAGTACTTC.

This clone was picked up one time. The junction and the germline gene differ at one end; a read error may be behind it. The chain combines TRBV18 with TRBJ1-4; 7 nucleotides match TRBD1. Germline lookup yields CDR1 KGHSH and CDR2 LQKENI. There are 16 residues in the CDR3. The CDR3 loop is CASSQTHGDSNEKLFF. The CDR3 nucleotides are TGTGCCAGCTCACAGACCCACGGGGACAGTAATGAAAAGCTGTTTTTT. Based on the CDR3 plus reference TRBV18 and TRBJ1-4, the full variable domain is NAGVMQNPRHLVRRRGQEARLRCSPMKGHSHVYWYRQLPEEGLKFMVYLQKENIIDESGMPKERFSAEFPKEGPSILRIQQVVRGDSAAYFCASSQTHGDSNEKLFFGSGTQLSVL.

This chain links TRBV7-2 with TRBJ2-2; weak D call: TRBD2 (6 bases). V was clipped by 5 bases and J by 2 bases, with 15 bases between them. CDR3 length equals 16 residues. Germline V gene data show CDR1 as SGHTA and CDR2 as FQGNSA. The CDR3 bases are TGTGCCAGCAGCAGACGACCGGGGGTAAACACCGGGGAGCTGTTTTTT. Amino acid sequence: CASSRRPGVNTGELFF.

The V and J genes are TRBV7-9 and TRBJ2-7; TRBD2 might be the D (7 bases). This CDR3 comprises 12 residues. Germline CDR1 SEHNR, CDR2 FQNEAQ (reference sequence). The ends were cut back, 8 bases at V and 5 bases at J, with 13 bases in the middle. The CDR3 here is CASSKGGNEQYF. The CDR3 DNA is TGTGCCAGCTCGAAGGGGGGGAACGAGCAGTACTTC.

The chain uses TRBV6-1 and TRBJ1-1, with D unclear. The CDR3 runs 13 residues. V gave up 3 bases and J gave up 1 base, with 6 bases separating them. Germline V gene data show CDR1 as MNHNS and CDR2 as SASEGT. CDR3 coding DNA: TGTGCCAGCAGTGAGCGGGCGAACACTGAAGCTTTCTTT. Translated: CASSERANTEAFF.

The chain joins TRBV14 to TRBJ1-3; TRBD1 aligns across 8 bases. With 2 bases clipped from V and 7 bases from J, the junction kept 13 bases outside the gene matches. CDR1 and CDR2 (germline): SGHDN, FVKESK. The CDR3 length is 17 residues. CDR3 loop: CASSQWTGTGDQNTIYF. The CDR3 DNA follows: TGTGCCAGCAGCCAATGGACAGGGACGGGGGATCAGAACACCATATATTTT.

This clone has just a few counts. CDR3 coding DNA: TGTGCCAGCATATCGGGGGACACCGGGGAGCTGTTTTTT. Its protein product is CASISGDTGELFF. This rearrangement joins TRBV6-6 to TRBJ2-2; weak D call: TRBD2 (6 bases). This CDR3 is built from 13 residues. Trimming pared 7 bases from V and 3 bases from J, leaving 9 bases between. CDR1 is MNHNY and CDR2 is SVGAGI in the germline V gene (reference sequence).

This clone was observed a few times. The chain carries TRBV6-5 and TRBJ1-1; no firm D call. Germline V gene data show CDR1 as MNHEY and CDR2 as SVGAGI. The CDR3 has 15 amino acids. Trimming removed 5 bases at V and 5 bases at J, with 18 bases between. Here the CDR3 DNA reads TGTGCCAGCAGTGCCGTATTGGGAGTTGGGACTGAAGCTTTCTTT. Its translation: CASSAVLGVGTEAFF.

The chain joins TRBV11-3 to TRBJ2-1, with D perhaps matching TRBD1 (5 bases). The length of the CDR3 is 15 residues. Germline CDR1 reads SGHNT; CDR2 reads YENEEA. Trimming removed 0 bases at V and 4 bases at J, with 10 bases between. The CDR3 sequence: CASSLEQGGYNEQFF. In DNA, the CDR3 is TGTGCCAGCAGCTTAGAGCAGGGTGGTTACAATGAGCAGTTCTTC.

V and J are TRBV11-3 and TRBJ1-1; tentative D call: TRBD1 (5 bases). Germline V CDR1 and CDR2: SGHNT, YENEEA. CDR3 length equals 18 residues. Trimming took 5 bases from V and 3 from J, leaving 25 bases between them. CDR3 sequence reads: CASSGKKGVGRAYTEAFF. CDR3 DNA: TGTGCCAGCAGCGGAAAGAAAGGGGTTGGCCGGGCGTACACTGAAGCTTTCTTT.

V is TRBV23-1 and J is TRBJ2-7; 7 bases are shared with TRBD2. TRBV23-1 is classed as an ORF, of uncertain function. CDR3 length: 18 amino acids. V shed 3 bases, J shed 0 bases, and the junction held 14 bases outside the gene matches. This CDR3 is CASSQSWSLGGDSYEQYF. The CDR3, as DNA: TGCGCCAGCAGTCAGTCATGGTCATTGGGAGGGGACTCCTACGAGCAGTACTTC.